This T cell receptor beta chain was captured by sequencing in a study of blood T cell repertoires in COVID-19. Across the whole study: COVID-19 samples collected from the United States, Italy and Spain covered acute and convalescent phases. From T cells, B-cell-depleted T cells, or PBMCs came the material, which was cDNA or gDNA.

Trimming removed 1 base from V and 4 bases from J; junction bases left unmatched: 3. Germline CDR1 SGDLS, CDR2 YYNGEE. The CDR3 spans 15 residues. In the original processing: Reference gene primers were amplified, and this amplification served to estimate nucleated cell counts. The protocol was immunoSEQ multiplex PCR, while the TCRdb copy is restricted to in-frame clones and leaves out a portion. V, J and clone size are taken as reported in that table, and D and trimming were inferred from the DNA itself. The sample records some 80,000 clones, roughly 82% being singletons. The clonotype comes from a woman between 45 and 65 years old with acute or convalescent COVID-19. The chain recombines TRBV9 with TRBJ2-5, with 11 bases identical to TRBD2. Sequencing was carried out using peripheral blood. DNA of the CDR3: TGTGCCAGCAGCGTAACCGGGACTAGCGGAGAGACCCAGTACTTC. This encodes CASSVTGTSGETQYF.